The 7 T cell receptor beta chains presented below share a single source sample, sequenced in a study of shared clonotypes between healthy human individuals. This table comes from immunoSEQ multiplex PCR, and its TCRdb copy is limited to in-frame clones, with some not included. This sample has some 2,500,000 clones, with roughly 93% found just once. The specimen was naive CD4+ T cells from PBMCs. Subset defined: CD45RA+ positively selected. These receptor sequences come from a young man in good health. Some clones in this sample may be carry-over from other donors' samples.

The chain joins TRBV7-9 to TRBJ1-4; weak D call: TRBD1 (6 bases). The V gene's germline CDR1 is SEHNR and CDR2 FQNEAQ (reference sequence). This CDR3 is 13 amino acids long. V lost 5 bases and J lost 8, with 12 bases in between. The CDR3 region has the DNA TGTGCCAGCAGCCGGGGGGCAGGAGAAAAACTGTTTTTT. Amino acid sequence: CASSRGAGEKLFF.

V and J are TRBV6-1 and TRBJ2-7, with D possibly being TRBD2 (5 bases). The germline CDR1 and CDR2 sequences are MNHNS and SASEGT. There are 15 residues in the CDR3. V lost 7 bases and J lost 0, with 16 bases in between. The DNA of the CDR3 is TGTGCCAGCAAAAAGGAGGCTAACCCCTCCTACGAGCAGTACTTC. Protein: CASKKEANPSYEQYF.

CDR3 region: CASSSSQGRAPNTEAFF. The CDR3 DNA sequence: TGTGCCAGCAGTTCCTCCCAGGGGAGGGCCCCTAACACTGAAGCTTTCTTT. The chain couples TRBV28 to TRBJ1-1; the D gene is possibly TRBD1 (6 bases). The CDR3 loop spans 17 amino acids. Trimming removed 4 bases from V and 2 bases from J, with 20 bases in between. The germline V gene encodes CDR1 MDHEN and CDR2 SYDVKM.

In DNA form, the CDR3 reads TGTGCCAGCAGCTTAGAGTCAGGAGGCACCCAGTACTTC. Protein product: CASSLESGGTQYF. The chain joins TRBV7-2 to TRBJ2-5; D is perhaps TRBD2 (5 bases). Trimming stripped 1 base from V and 8 bases from J, with 11 bases between. The CDR3 has 13 amino acids. Germline V gene sequence: CDR1 SGHTA, CDR2 FQGNSA. The full variable domain, with the rest looked up from reference TRBV7-2 and TRBJ2-5, is GAGVSQSPSNKVTEKGKDVELRCDPISGHTALYWYRQSLGQGLEFLIYFQGNSAPDKSGLPSDRFSAERTGGSVSTLTIQRTQQEDSAVYLCASSLESGGTQYFGPGTRLLVL.

This CDR3 reads CASSPRVLTYNEQFF. The DNA for the CDR3 is TGTGCCAGCAGCCCCAGGGTTCTAACATACAATGAGCAGTTCTTC. The chain couples TRBV27 to TRBJ2-1, with D perhaps matching TRBD1 (5 bases). V lost 6 bases and J lost 4, with 16 bases in between. Germline assignment: CDR1 MNHEY and CDR2 SMNVEV (reference sequence). This CDR3 contains 15 residues.

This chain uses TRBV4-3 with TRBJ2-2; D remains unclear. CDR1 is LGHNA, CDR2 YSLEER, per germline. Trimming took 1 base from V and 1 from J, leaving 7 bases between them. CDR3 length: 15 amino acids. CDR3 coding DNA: TGCGCCAGCAGCCAAGTACACGGGAACACCGGGGAGCTGTTTTTT. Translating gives CASSQVHGNTGELFF.

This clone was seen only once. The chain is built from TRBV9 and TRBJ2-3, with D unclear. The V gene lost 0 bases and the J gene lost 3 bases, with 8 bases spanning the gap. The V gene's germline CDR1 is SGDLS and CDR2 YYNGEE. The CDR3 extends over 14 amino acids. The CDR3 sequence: CASSVDGLTDTQYF. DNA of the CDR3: TGTGCCAGCAGCGTAGACGGGCTGACAGATACGCAGTATTTT.